Listed here are 6 T cell receptor beta chains from one sample, sequenced in a study of cytomegalovirus exposure and HLA in healthy donors. Data came from immunoSEQ multiplex PCR; TCRdb stores just in-frame clones and leaves some out. The sample lists some 140,000 clones; around four fifths were seen once. Input material: PBMCs. The receptors shown here come from a woman under 40 in good health and CMV-seronegative.

The V and J genes are TRBV28 and TRBJ1-2; tentative D call: TRBD1 (5 bases). CDR3 length: 14 amino acids. Trimming shortened V by 8 bases and J by 3 bases, and 16 bases separated the two germline ends. CDR1 and CDR2 (germline): MDHEN, SYDVKM. As DNA, the CDR3 is TGTGCCAGCTCCCTTTCGACAGACTACTATGGCTACACCTTC. It codes for CASSLSTDYYGYTF.

This clone has a count of ten or more. The chain is built from TRBV30 and TRBJ2-7; D possibly corresponds to TRBD1 (7 bases). Trimming left V 5 bases short and J 6 bases short, with 17 bases between. The CDR3 is made up of 13 amino acids. Germline V lookup: CDR1 GTSNPN, CDR2 SVGIG (reference sequence). This chain's CDR3 is CAWDQGGIGEQYF. CDR3 in DNA: TGTGCCTGGGACCAGGGGGGCATTGGCGAGCAGTACTTC.

This sequence joins TRBV2 and TRBJ2-5; the match to TRBD2 covers 13 bases. The CDR3 extends over 16 amino acids. Germline CDR1 is SNHLY and CDR2 is FYNNEI. With V trimmed by 7 bases and J by 2 bases, 7 bases remained unmatched. The CDR3 DNA sequence: TGTGCCAGCATCAGACTAGCGGGGGGATTACAAGAGACCCAGTACTTC. Translating gives CASIRLAGGLQETQYF.

This sequence joins TRBV7-6 and TRBJ2-5; a weak D match, TRBD1 (6 bases). Germline CDR1 SGHVS, CDR2 FNYEAQ. V lost 6 bases and J 5 bases, leaving 7 bases between the germline ends. The CDR3 extends over 11 amino acids. The chain's CDR3 is CASRRGETQYF. In DNA form, the CDR3 reads TGTGCCAGCAGAAGGGGGGAGACCCAGTACTTC.

The chain recombines TRBV27 with TRBJ2-7, with 7 bases lining up with TRBD1. The CDR3 runs to 16 residues. Germline V CDR1 and CDR2: MNHEY, SMNVEV (reference sequence). V shed 1 base and J 4 bases; nucleotides not matched to a gene: 10. DNA of the CDR3: TGTGCCAGCAGTTTATATGGGGCAGGGGGTTCATACGAGCAGTACTTC. This translates into CASSLYGAGGSYEQYF.

The J gene is TRBJ1-2, the V gene TRBV15; D gene ambiguous. Deletions cut 2 bases from V and 2 bases from J, with 9 bases between. The length of the CDR3 is 14 residues. Germline V gene data show CDR1 as LNHNV and CDR2 as YYDKDF (reference sequence). The chain's CDR3 is CATSRQVENYGYTF. The CDR3 nucleotides are TGTGCCACCAGCAGACAAGTAGAAAACTATGGCTACACCTTC.